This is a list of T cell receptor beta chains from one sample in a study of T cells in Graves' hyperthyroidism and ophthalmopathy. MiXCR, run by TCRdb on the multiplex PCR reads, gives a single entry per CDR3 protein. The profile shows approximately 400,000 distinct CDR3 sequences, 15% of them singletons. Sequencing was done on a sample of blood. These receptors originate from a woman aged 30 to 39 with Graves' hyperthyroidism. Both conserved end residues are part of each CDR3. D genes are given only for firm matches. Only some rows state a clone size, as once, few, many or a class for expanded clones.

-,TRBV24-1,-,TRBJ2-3,CATSDRSPGADTQYF,TGTGCCACCAGTGATCGGAGTCCTGGCGCAGATACGCAGTATTTT
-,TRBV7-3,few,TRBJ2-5,CASSLDGTRQETQYF,TGTGCCAGCAGCTTAGACGGGACGAGACAAGAGACCCAGTACTTC
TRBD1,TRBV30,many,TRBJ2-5,CAWSERQGRQETQYF,TGTGCCTGGAGTGAACGACAGGGTCGCCAAGAGACCCAGTACTTC
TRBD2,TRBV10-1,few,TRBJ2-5,CASSENSGSPRETQYF,TGCGCCAGCAGTGAGAATAGCGGGAGCCCGCGGGAGACCCAGTACTTC
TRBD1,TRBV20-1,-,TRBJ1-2,CSARVQGASDGYTF,TGCAGTGCTAGAGTACAGGGGGCTTCGGATGGCTACACCTTC
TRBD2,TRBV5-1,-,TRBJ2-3,CASSLGLASLTDTQYF,TGCGCCAGCAGCTTGGGACTAGCGAGCCTCACAGATACGCAGTATTTT
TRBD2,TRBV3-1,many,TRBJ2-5,CASSQGTSNQETQYF,TGTGCCAGCAGCCAAGGGACTAGCAACCAAGAGACCCAGTACTTC
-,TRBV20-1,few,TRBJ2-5,CSAQEGQETQYF,TGCAGTGCTCAGGAGGGGCAAGAGACCCAGTACTTC
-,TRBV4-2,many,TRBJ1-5,CASSQGEKLGNQPQHF,TGTGCCAGCAGCCAAGGCGAGAAGCTAGGCAATCAGCCCCAGCATTTT
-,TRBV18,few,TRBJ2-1,CASSPLGYSYSEQFF,TGTGCCAGCTCACCTCTGGGTTACTCCTACAGTGAGCAGTTCTTC
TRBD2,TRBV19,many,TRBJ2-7,CASSHGTSGSGEQYF,TGTGCCAGTAGCCACGGGACTAGCGGGAGCGGCGAGCAGTACTTC
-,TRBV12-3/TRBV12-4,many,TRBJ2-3,CASSLGVLTDTQYF,TGTGCCAGCAGTTTGGGGGTGCTCACAGATACGCAGTATTTT
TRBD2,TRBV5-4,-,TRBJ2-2,CASSPGGGRNTGELFF,TGTGCCAGCAGCCCTGGCGGCGGGAGAAACACCGGGGAGCTGTTTTTT
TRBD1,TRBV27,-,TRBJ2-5,CASSSGTGGGETQYF,TGTGCCAGCAGTTCGGGGACAGGGGGAGGGGAGACCCAGTACTTC
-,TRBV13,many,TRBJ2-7,CASSSPDAGNYEQYF,TGTGCCAGCAGTTCCCCAGACGCGGGGAACTACGAGCAGTACTTC
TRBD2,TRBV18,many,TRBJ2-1,CASSPSLAGNEQFF,TGTGCCAGCTCACCAAGTCTAGCGGGTAATGAGCAGTTCTTC
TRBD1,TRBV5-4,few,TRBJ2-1,CASSLRQGIHNEQFF,TGTGCCAGCAGCCTCCGACAGGGGATCCACAATGAGCAGTTCTTC
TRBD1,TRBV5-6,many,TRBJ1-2,CASSLGQGFNYGYTF,TGTGCCAGCAGCTTAGGACAGGGCTTTAACTATGGCTACACCTTC
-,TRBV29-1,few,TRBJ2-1,CSVQAGGSGEQFF,TGCAGTGTTCAGGCTGGGGGGTCGGGAGAGCAGTTCTTC
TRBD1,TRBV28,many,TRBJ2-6,CASGRTGGSGANVLTF,TGTGCCAGCGGTAGAACAGGGGGCTCCGGGGCCAACGTCCTGACTTTC